This is a list of T cell receptor beta chains from one sample in a study of blood T cell repertoires in COVID-19. TCRdb's table, derived via immunoSEQ multiplex PCR, lists solely in-frame clones and lacks some. The sample yields about 160,000 clones, about 85% seen once. The sequenced material came from peripheral blood. These receptors were taken from a woman aged 55-70 years with COVID-19, enrolled during active disease. Each CDR3 is given with its conserved first and last residue. D genes are given only for firm matches. Clone size is stated in some rows and not others, as once, few, many or a class when expanded.

J,size,V,D,CDR3,DNA
TRBJ1-5,-,TRBV27,-,CASSRTTGVIDQPQHF,TGTGCCAGCAGTCGAACGACAGGCGTGATTGATCAGCCCCAGCATTTT
TRBJ1-2,-,TRBV2,-,CASIVTVVYGYTF,TGTGCCAGCATCGTGACAGTGGTCTATGGCTACACCTTC
TRBJ1-2,-,TRBV29-1,TRBD1,CSVADRGKGNYGYTF,TGCAGCGTGGCCGACAGGGGGAAAGGGAACTATGGCTACACCTTC
TRBJ1-4,-,TRBV4-1,-,CASSQWRGEKLFF,TGCGCCAGCAGCCAATGGAGGGGAGAAAAACTGTTTTTT
TRBJ1-2,-,TRBV2,-,CASSETAGRGYTF,TGTGCCAGCAGTGAGACTGCTGGAAGAGGCTACACCTTC
TRBJ1-2,-,TRBV19,-,CASREQYGYTF,TGTGCCAGTAGGGAGCAGTATGGCTACACCTTC
TRBJ1-1,few,TRBV29-1,-,CSVEAGWNTEAFF,TGCAGCGTTGAAGCAGGATGGAACACTGAAGCTTTCTTT
TRBJ2-5,-,TRBV7-2,TRBD1,CASSIGQGALETQYF,TGTGCCAGCAGCATCGGACAGGGGGCTCTGGAGACCCAGTACTTC
TRBJ2-1,-,TRBV19,TRBD2,CASSWTSGGVGNEQFF,TGTGCCAGTAGTTGGACTAGCGGGGGGGTTGGCAATGAGCAGTTCTTC
TRBJ2-7,-,TRBV3-1/TRBV3-2,-,CASSHARGTQTYEQYF,TGTGCCAGCAGCCATGCCCGGGGGACCCAAACCTACGAGCAGTACTTC
TRBJ1-6,-,TRBV3-1/TRBV3-2,-,CASSQDEYSPLHF,TGTGCCAGCAGCCAAGATGAGTATTCACCCCTCCACTTT
TRBJ1-2,-,TRBV12-3/TRBV12-4,-,CASRSPGGGYTF,TGTGCCAGCAGGAGCCCAGGAGGTGGCTACACCTTC
TRBJ2-6,-,TRBV3-1/TRBV3-2,TRBD1,CASSKRDSWGANVLTF,TGTGCCAGCAGCAAAAGGGACAGTTGGGGGGCCAACGTCCTGACTTTC
TRBJ2-1,-,TRBV5-1,TRBD2,CASSITSGSYNEQFF,TGCGCCAGCAGCATAACTAGCGGGAGCTACAATGAGCAGTTCTTC
TRBJ1-1,-,TRBV6-5,TRBD1,CASSYSRQGITEAFF,TGTGCCAGCAGTTACTCAAGACAGGGAATCACTGAAGCTTTCTTT
TRBJ2-3,-,TRBV7-9,TRBD2,CASSDPGLSSRGTQYF,TGTGCCAGCAGCGACCCGGGACTATCCTCGCGGGGTACGCAGTATTTT
TRBJ2-7,-,TRBV3-1/TRBV3-2,-,CASSFGWGPAYEQYF,TGTGCCAGCAGCTTTGGTTGGGGGCCAGCCTACGAGCAGTACTTC
TRBJ1-3,many,TRBV2,-,CASSVTGSGNTIYF,TGTGCCAGCAGTGTAACCGGTTCTGGAAACACCATATATTTT
TRBJ1-5,many,TRBV15,TRBD1,CATSLDRALQPQHF,TGTGCCACCAGCCTAGACAGGGCTCTTCAGCCCCAGCATTTT
TRBJ2-7,-,TRBV11-2,-,CASSLASSDAYEQYF,TGTGCCAGCAGCTTAGCTTCCAGCGACGCCTACGAGCAGTACTTC
TRBJ2-3,-,TRBV9,TRBD2,CASSVRTSGSPDTQYF,TGTGCCAGCAGCGTTCGGACTAGCGGTTCCCCAGATACGCAGTATTTT
TRBJ2-1,-,TRBV29-1,TRBD1,CSVTGYNEQFF,TGCAGCGTGACAGGGTACAATGAGCAGTTCTTC
TRBJ2-1,-,TRBV3-1/TRBV3-2,TRBD2,CASSPSDGRSGEQFF,TGTGCCAGCAGCCCCTCCGACGGGAGGTCGGGTGAGCAGTTCTTC
TRBJ1-3,-,TRBV7-9,-,CATPPGALSGNTIYF,TGTGCCACCCCCCCAGGGGCCCTCTCTGGAAACACCATATATTTT
TRBJ1-1,-,TRBV6-5,TRBD1,CASSYSTGQAFF,TGTGCCAGCAGTTACTCGACAGGGCAAGCTTTCTTT
TRBJ1-5,-,TRBV24-1,-,CATSDERTPIDQPQHF,TGTGCCACCAGTGATGAAAGAACTCCGATAGATCAGCCCCAGCATTTT
TRBJ1-1,-,TRBV7-9,-,CASSSRGAEAFF,TGTGCCAGCAGCTCGCGGGGCGCGGAAGCTTTCTTT
TRBJ1-2,few,TRBV18,-,CASSPEGVGYGYTF,TGTGCCAGCTCACCAGAGGGGGTGGGCTATGGCTACACCTTC
TRBJ1-1,-,TRBV5-6,TRBD1,CASSGYRGVAFF,TGTGCCAGCAGCGGTTACAGGGGTGTAGCTTTCTTT
TRBJ1-6,-,TRBV27,-,CASSAAQGRDNSPLHF,TGTGCCAGCAGTGCAGCTCAGGGGCGGGATAATTCACCCCTCCACTTT
TRBJ1-2,-,TRBV18,TRBD1,CASSPGQENYGYTF,TGTGCCAGCTCACCCGGACAGGAGAACTATGGCTACACCTTC
TRBJ1-5,-,TRBV10-3,-,CAISESAGIQPQHF,TGTGCCATCAGTGAGTCTGCAGGGATTCAGCCCCAGCATTTT
TRBJ1-2,-,TRBV19,-,CATTPRGDSDYGYTF,TGTGCCACCACACCACGAGGTGACTCCGACTATGGCTACACCTTC
TRBJ2-1,-,TRBV27,-,CASSLIRGANEQFF,TGTGCCAGCAGCCTGATCCGGGGAGCCAATGAGCAGTTCTTC
TRBJ2-3,-,TRBV19,-,CASSIGESDTQYF,TGTGCCAGTAGTATTGGAGAATCGGATACGCAGTATTTT
TRBJ1-3,-,TRBV19,-,CASRRGGSGNTIYF,TGTGCCAGTAGGCGAGGGGGATCTGGAAACACCATATATTTT
TRBJ1-1,-,TRBV13,TRBD1,CASSLRDRNTEAFF,TGTGCCAGCAGCCTCCGGGACAGGAACACTGAAGCTTTCTTT
TRBJ1-1,-,TRBV19,TRBD1,CASSIKGQVMTEAFF,TGTGCCAGTAGTATAAAGGGACAGGTTATGACTGAAGCTTTCTTT
TRBJ2-7,-,TRBV11-2,-,CASSLAAGWEQYF,TGTGCCAGCAGCTTAGCCGCAGGGTGGGAGCAGTACTTC
TRBJ2-5,once,TRBV9,-,CASSVRLQETQYF,TGTGCCAGCAGCGTGAGGCTGCAAGAGACCCAGTACTTC
TRBJ2-3,-,TRBV5-1,-,CASSLARGYSTDTQYF,TGCGCCAGCAGCTTGGCCAGAGGGTACAGCACAGATACGCAGTATTTT
TRBJ1-1,-,TRBV6-5,-,CASSYSRPNTEAFF,TGTGCCAGCAGTTACTCGAGGCCGAACACTGAAGCTTTCTTT
TRBJ2-1,-,TRBV24-1,TRBD1,CATSLSGTGDNEQFF,TGTGCCACCAGTCTCTCCGGGACAGGGGACAATGAGCAGTTCTTC
TRBJ2-1,few,TRBV11-3,-,CASSFGDNEQFF,TGTGCCAGCAGCTTCGGAGACAATGAGCAGTTCTTC
TRBJ1-5,-,TRBV30,-,CAWSVQGGQPQHF,TGTGCCTGGAGTGTACAGGGTGGTCAGCCCCAGCATTTT
TRBJ1-1,few,TRBV18,-,CASSPNGNTEAFF,TGTGCCAGCTCACCAAACGGGAACACTGAAGCTTTCTTT
TRBJ1-2,-,TRBV30,TRBD1,CAWTPDRDGYTF,TGTGCCTGGACCCCGGACAGGGACGGCTACACCTTC
TRBJ1-2,-,TRBV5-1,TRBD1,CASSGGDRANYGYTF,TGCGCCAGCAGCGGCGGGGACAGAGCTAACTATGGCTACACCTTC
TRBJ1-2,-,TRBV12-3/TRBV12-4,-,CASSAGGGFGYTF,TGTGCCAGCAGCGCAGGTGGTGGGTTTGGCTACACCTTC
TRBJ1-6,-,TRBV5-6,TRBD1,CASSVTGVNSPLHF,TGTGCCAGCAGCGTGACAGGGGTTAATTCACCCCTCCACTTT
TRBJ2-7,once,TRBV27,TRBD1,CASSRWTGDEQYF,TGTGCCAGCAGCAGGTGGACAGGGGACGAGCAGTACTTC
TRBJ2-1,-,TRBV6-1,TRBD2,CASSDSSSSGLYNEQFF,TGTGCCAGCAGTGATAGTTCGTCTAGCGGGCTCTACAATGAGCAGTTCTTC
TRBJ2-6,-,TRBV27,TRBD1,CASSLGLGTGRTGVLTF,TGTGCCAGCAGTTTAGGGTTAGGGACAGGGAGGACGGGCGTCCTGACTTTC
TRBJ1-1,-,TRBV6-5,-,CASSYVEAVGNTEAFF,TGTGCCAGCAGTTACGTGGAGGCTGTTGGGAACACTGAAGCTTTCTTT